Each of the 3 T cell receptor beta chains below was sequenced from the same sample in a study of blood T cell repertoires in COVID-19. Here immunoSEQ multiplex PCR was the method, and the copy in TCRdb shows in-frame clones only, minus some. This table holds some 100,000 clones, 89% found once. Input material: peripheral blood. Receptors were obtained from a woman in her seventies with acute or convalescent COVID-19.

V is TRBV21-1 and J is TRBJ2-7; TRBD2 is taken as the D call from the table, unchecked against the DNA. TRBV21-1 is a pseudogene locus. CDR3 length equals 16 residues. Here the CDR3 DNA reads TGTGCCAGCAGCAAAGCCGGCGGGGGCGCCGTTCGCGAGCAGTACGTC. Protein product: CASSKAGGGAVREQYV.

This clone has only one observation. CDR3 DNA sequence: TGTGCCAGCAAGACAGGGGGGAACACCGGGGAGCTGTTTTTT. Residues: CASKTGGNTGELFF. The chain has TRBV6-6 and TRBJ2-2; 9 positions match TRBD1. Germline CDR1 is MNHNY and CDR2 is SVGAGI (reference sequence). The CDR3 is 14 amino acids. V shed 7 bases, J shed 1 base, and the junction held 1 base outside the gene matches.

This clone was counted a few times. The J gene is TRBJ1-5, the V gene TRBV6-5; D call uncertain. Trimming stripped 6 bases from V and 2 bases from J, with 14 bases between. This CDR3 has 15 residues. Germline assignment: CDR1 MNHEY and CDR2 SVGAGI. The CDR3 here is CASRPRHSGNQPQHF. CDR3 DNA sequence: TGTGCCAGCAGACCTAGACATAGCGGCAATCAGCCCCAGCATTTT.